The clone carrying this T cell receptor beta chain came up many times. TCRdb reprocessed the 5' RACE reads with MiXCR, giving one entry per CDR3 protein. The repertoire includes about 70,000 distinct CDR3 sequences, roughly 4.5% of them detected once, and roughly 2.2% sits in the top ten. These data belong to a study of neurological immune-mediated disorders. V lost 4 bases, J lost 0 bases, and 14 bases lay in between. Germline CDR1 reads SGHRS; CDR2 reads YFSETQ. The CDR3 sequence is 16 residues long. This TCR came from a woman aged 65 to 85 with multiple sclerosis. Sequencing was performed on PBMCs. The V and J genes are TRBV5-1 and TRBJ2-1, with D maybe TRBD1 (6 bases). The chain's CDR3 is CASSVQGRSSYNEQFF. The CDR3 nucleotides are TGCGCCAGCAGCGTACAGGGACGGAGCTCCTACAATGAGCAGTTCTTC.